The rows below give T cell receptor beta chains drawn from one sample of a study of early T cells in non-severe SARS-CoV-2 infection. TCRdb called the 5' RACE reads again in MiXCR, with one record for every CDR3 protein. The sample has about 35,000 distinct CDR3 sequences, about 5.8% seen once. What was sequenced was whole blood. These receptors originate from an adult who was a healthcare worker with PCR-confirmed SARS-CoV-2 infection or an uninfected control (not recorded which). The CDR3 runs from the conserved cysteine through the conserved F or W. A D gene is named only where the DNA matches it firmly. The size of a clone is reported for some rows only, either as once, few or many, or as a class for expanded clones.

v_gene	d_gene	j_gene	len	abundance	CDR3aa	CDR3nt
TRBV20-1	-	TRBJ2-1	11	many	CSARPYNEQFF	TGCAGTGCTAGACCCTACAATGAGCAGTTCTTC
TRBV7-6	TRBD2	TRBJ2-1	16	many	CASSSSSGRAGNEQFF	TGTGCCAGCAGCTCGTCTAGCGGGAGGGCCGGGAATGAGCAGTTCTTC
TRBV9	-	TRBJ1-4	15	many	CASSVVGANNEKLFF	TGTGCCAGCAGCGTAGTGGGGGCGAATAATGAAAAACTGTTTTTT
TRBV20-1	-	TRBJ1-2	10	many	CSARDPGVTF	TGCAGTGCTAGAGATCCGGGGGTCACCTTC
TRBV7-8	TRBD1	TRBJ1-1	15	many	CASSSQGIMNTEAFF	TGTGCCAGCAGCTCACAGGGGATAATGAACACTGAAGCTTTCTTT
TRBV29-1	-	TRBJ2-1	12	-	CSVETAYNEQFF	TGCAGCGTTGAGACAGCCTACAATGAGCAGTTCTTC
TRBV5-4	TRBD2	TRBJ2-1	15	many	CASSLSVTSDNEQFF	TGTGCCAGCAGCTTGTCGGTGACTAGCGATAATGAGCAGTTCTTC
TRBV7-3	TRBD2	TRBJ2-7	14	many	CASSIAGGEYEQYF	TGTGCCAGCAGCATAGCGGGAGGGGAATACGAGCAGTACTTC
TRBV7-8	-	TRBJ2-2	12	-	CASSFHTGELFF	TGTGCCAGCAGCTTTCACACCGGGGAGCTGTTTTTT
TRBV12-3/TRBV12-4	-	TRBJ2-7	14	-	CASSLVFTSYEQYF	TGTGCCAGCAGTTTGGTCTTTACCTCCTACGAGCAGTACTTC
TRBV20-1	TRBD2	TRBJ2-5	15	many	CSAMGISGLQETQYF	TGCAGTGCTATGGGAATTAGCGGGCTGCAAGAGACCCAGTACTTC
TRBV7-2	-	TRBJ2-1	15	-	CASRRSTSSYNEQFF	TGTGCCAGCAGGAGAAGCACTAGCTCCTACAATGAGCAGTTCTTC
TRBV7-2	-	TRBJ2-7	16	-	CASSPVVSTSGSEQYF	TGTGCCAGCAGCCCTGTCGTTTCGACTAGTGGGTCCGAGCAGTACTTC
TRBV7-9	-	TRBJ1-1	14	few	CASSSKGGFAEAFF	TGTGCCAGCAGCTCGAAAGGGGGTTTTGCTGAAGCTTTCTTT
TRBV7-6	TRBD1	TRBJ2-5	13	many	CASSFGTAETQYF	TGTGCCAGCAGCTTTGGGACAGCAGAGACCCAGTACTTC
TRBV12-3/TRBV12-4	-	TRBJ1-2	12	-	CASSSGVYGYTF	TGTGCCAGCAGTTCCGGGGTCTATGGCTACACCTTC
TRBV2	TRBD1	TRBJ1-5	13	few	CASRAQGDQPQHF	TGTGCCAGCAGGGCCCAGGGGGATCAGCCCCAGCATTTT
TRBV13	-	TRBJ2-2	15	many	CASSPGPARTGELFF	TGTGCCAGCAGCCCAGGGCCCGCCAGAACTGGGGAGCTGTTTTTT
TRBV20-1	-	TRBJ1-1	11	many	CSARGPTEAFF	TGCAGTGCTAGAGGGCCCACTGAAGCTTTCTTT
TRBV6-6	TRBD1	TRBJ1-4	12	-	CASRSPTGDGFF	TGTGCCAGCAGATCTCCGACAGGGGATGGGTTTTTT
TRBV20-1	TRBD1	TRBJ2-7	14	few	CSARGDPGGYEQYF	TGCAGTGCTAGAGGGGACCCAGGGGGATACGAGCAGTACTTC
TRBV11-3	TRBD2	TRBJ2-2	16	many	CASSLSAGGPTGELFF	TGTGCCAGCAGCTTGTCCGCGGGAGGGCCCACCGGGGAGCTGTTTTTT
TRBV5-1	TRBD2	TRBJ2-1	14	few	CASSRTRLENEQFF	TGCGCCAGCAGCCGGACTAGACTAGAAAATGAGCAGTTCTTC
TRBV28	TRBD1	TRBJ1-6	13	many	CASSRDSNSPLHF	TGTGCCAGCAGTAGGGACAGCAATTCACCCCTCCACTTT
TRBV11-2	TRBD1	TRBJ1-2	14	-	CASGRPGGRSGYTF	TGTGCCAGCGGTCGCCCAGGGGGCCGGAGTGGCTACACCTTC
TRBV28	-	TRBJ2-7	11	many	CASSLGGEQYF	TGTGCCAGCAGTTTGGGAGGCGAGCAGTACTTC
TRBV6-5	-	TRBJ2-6	13	few	CASFGGRANVLTF	TGTGCCAGCTTTGGGGGTAGAGCCAACGTCCTGACTTTC
TRBV7-9	TRBD1	TRBJ2-1	18	many	CASTIRERTGQGYNEQFF	TGTGCCAGCACCATCCGGGAGAGGACGGGACAGGGGTACAATGAGCAGTTCTTC
TRBV20-1	TRBD1	TRBJ2-5	13	few	CSAEMTGEETQYF	TGCAGTGCAGAAATGACAGGGGAAGAGACCCAGTACTTC
TRBV12-3/TRBV12-4	-	TRBJ2-7	12	-	CASSFGASEQYF	TGTGCCAGCAGTTTTGGGGCGAGCGAGCAGTACTTC
TRBV20-1	-	TRBJ2-3	13	few	CSARDGITDTQYF	TGCAGTGCTAGAGATGGCATCACAGATACGCAGTATTTT
TRBV6-5	-	TRBJ2-6	13	few	CASSRAGANVLTF	TGTGCCAGCAGTCGAGCTGGGGCCAACGTCCTGACTTTC
TRBV7-6	-	TRBJ1-5	16	-	CASSSGTGRSNQPQHF	TGTGCCAGCAGCTCCGGGACCGGACGGAGTAATCAGCCCCAGCATTTT
TRBV11-2	-	TRBJ2-7	16	-	CVSSFRSGRGQYEQYF	TGTGTCAGCAGCTTTAGGAGCGGCAGGGGTCAGTACGAGCAGTACTTC
TRBV19	-	TRBJ2-3	16	many	CASSIRRAASTDTQYF	TGTGCCAGTAGTATCCGGCGGGCTGCTAGCACAGATACGCAGTATTTT
TRBV20-1	-	TRBJ2-7	20	few	CSASRIPPPGHPSVEYEQYF	TGCAGTGCTAGCCGTATTCCGCCACCGGGACATCCTTCGGTAGAGTACGAGCAGTACTTC